A single sample gave rise to the 24 T cell receptor beta chains below, sequenced in a study of blood T cell repertoires in COVID-19. Sequencing used immunoSEQ multiplex PCR; TCRdb keeps in-frame clones, though not all of them. This sample yields about 310,000 clones, of which roughly 89% are seen a single time; around 0.93% belongs to the top ten. The specimen was peripheral blood. The receptor set was obtained from a woman in her thirties or forties with COVID-19, enrolled during active disease.

The gene calls are TRBV18 and TRBJ1-4; possibly TRBD1 for D (6 bases). This CDR3 contains 15 residues. Trimming left V 3 bases short and J 0 bases short, with 8 bases between. Germline-derived CDR1 and CDR2 are KGHSH and LQKENI. The chain's CDR3 is CASSPEGATNEKLFF. CDR3 in DNA: TGTGCCAGCTCACCTGAGGGGGCAACTAATGAAAAACTGTTTTTT.

V gene TRBV5-1 combines with J gene TRBJ1-2, with D possibly matching TRBD1 (5 bases). This CDR3 spans 13 amino acids. Per germline, CDR1 SGHRS and CDR2 YFSETQ. V dropped 5 bases and J dropped 2 bases, with 10 bases sitting between them. The CDR3 loop reads CASREDSNYGYTF. CDR3 bases: TGCGCCAGCAGGGAAGACAGCAACTATGGCTACACCTTC.

The chain couples TRBV9 to TRBJ1-6; 7 bases line up with TRBD1. Germline V gene sequence: CDR1 SGDLS, CDR2 YYNGEE. This CDR3 region has 15 residues. The V and J ends lost 5 bases and 4 bases, in that order; junction bases with no gene match: 6. The CDR3 DNA reads TGTGCCAGCAGTGGTTCAGGGGGTTATAATTCACCCCTCCACTTT. It is translated as CASSGSGGYNSPLHF.

V is TRBV12-3 or TRBV12-4 and J is TRBJ1-1; D unclear. This CDR3 region has 13 residues. With 6 bases removed from V and 7 bases from J, the gap between germline ends came to 15 bases. The CDR3 loop is CASRISEAGEAFF. The DNA of the CDR3 is TGTGCCAGCAGGATATCTGAGGCGGGTGAAGCTTTCTTT.

The chain joins TRBV10-3 to TRBJ2-7, with D possibly matching TRBD2 (5 bases). Germline-derived CDR1 and CDR2 are ENHRY and SYGVKD. Trimming pared 6 bases from V and 6 bases from J, leaving 15 bases between. This CDR3 contains 13 residues. The CDR3, as DNA: TGTGCCATCAGCCCCAGCGGCCCGGGCGAGCAGTACTTC. Translating gives CAISPSGPGEQYF.

This clone came up a few times. The genes are TRBV19 and TRBJ1-3; 7 nucleotides line up with TRBD1. Trimming took 7 bases from V and 0 from J; bases not matched to a gene: 15. CDR1 and CDR2 from the germline V gene are LNHDA and SQIVND (reference sequence). The CDR3 spans 18 residues. The CDR3 region is CASTPLGDRLFSGNTIYF. DNA of the CDR3: TGTGCCAGTACTCCCTTGGGGGACAGATTATTCTCTGGAAACACCATATATTTT.

This chain connects TRBV7-9 to TRBJ2-7, with D unresolved. V dropped 5 bases and J dropped 3 bases, with 5 bases sitting between them. The CDR3 length is 11 residues. In germline, CDR1 is SEHNR, CDR2 FQNEAQ (reference sequence). The CDR3 DNA reads as TGTGCCAGCAGCCACATCTACGAGCAGTACTTC. Translation: CASSHIYEQYF. Drawing the rest from reference TRBV7-9 and TRBJ2-7, the complete variable domain is DTGVSQNPRHKITKRGQNVTFRCDPISEHNRLYWYRQTLGQGPEFLTYFQNEAQLEKSRLLSDRFSAERPKGSFSTLEIQRTEQGDSAMYLCASSHIYEQYFGPGTRLTVT.

The chain combines TRBV5-6 with TRBJ1-1; possible D gene TRBD1, 6 bases. Germline CDR1 SGHDT, CDR2 YYEEEE. Trimming stripped 0 bases from V and 1 base from J, with 10 bases between. This CDR3 is 15 amino acids long. CDR3 amino acids: CASSLVRTENTEAFF. CDR3 coding DNA: TGTGCCAGCAGCTTGGTCAGGACAGAGAACACTGAAGCTTTCTTT.

The chain uses TRBV27 and TRBJ1-1; D remains ambiguous. CDR3 size: 14 residues. Trimming cost V 6 bases and J 0 bases, with 11 bases left between them. The V gene's germline CDR1 is MNHEY and CDR2 SMNVEV (reference sequence). Here the CDR3 reads CASRLSHLNTEAFF. The CDR3 DNA reads TGTGCCAGCAGACTCTCGCACCTGAACACTGAAGCTTTCTTT.

The CDR3 DNA reads TGTGCCAGCAGCGTTACAGAGACAGTTACAGATACGCAGTATTTT. This sequence encodes CASSVTETVTDTQYF. The chain combines TRBV9 with TRBJ2-3; tentatively, D is TRBD1 (5 bases). V was trimmed by 2 bases and J by 3 bases, leaving 13 bases between them. Germline CDR1 reads SGDLS; CDR2 reads YYNGEE. The CDR3 loop spans 15 amino acids.

The chain couples TRBV25-1 to TRBJ1-4; D is uncertain. The V end was cut by 6 bases, the J end by 5 bases, with 19 bases between. CDR3 size: 16 residues. Per germline, CDR1 MGHDK and CDR2 SYGVNS. The CDR3 DNA follows: TGTGCCAGCAGCGCAAATATAGGACGGAGGAATGAAAAACTGTTTTTT. Translating it yields CASSANIGRRNEKLFF.

The V gene is TRBV6-5, the J gene TRBJ1-3, with 9 bases that match TRBD1. The germline CDR1 and CDR2 sequences are MNHEY and SVGAGI. The CDR3 has 16 residues. V lost 2 bases, J lost 8 bases, and 10 bases stayed unmatched. CDR3 nucleotides: TGTGCCAGCAGTTACGGAGGACAGGGGCTGGGGGACACCATATATTTT. It specifies CASSYGGQGLGDTIYF.

The rearrangement uses TRBV4-3 and TRBJ1-5, with D unclear. CDR1 and CDR2 from the germline V gene are LGHNA and YSLEER. The V end lost 0 bases, the J end lost 2 bases, and 8 bases lay between the germline ends. The CDR3 is made up of 15 amino acids. The CDR3 sequence: CASSQDFGGNQPQHF. CDR3 coding DNA: TGCGCCAGCAGCCAAGATTTCGGAGGCAATCAGCCCCAGCATTTT.

The gene calls are TRBV18 and TRBJ1-1; 11 bases agree with TRBD1. Trimming at V came to 9 bases and at J to 4 bases, leaving 7 bases not matched to a gene. The length of the CDR3 is 14 residues. From germline, CDR1 is KGHSH and CDR2 LQKENI. CDR3 DNA: TGTGCCAGTGACCCCGGGACAGGGGGCACTGAAGCTTTCTTT. Its translation: CASDPGTGGTEAFF.

The chain couples TRBV25-1 to TRBJ1-2; D not resolved. This CDR3 region has 13 residues. Germline CDR1 MGHDK, CDR2 SYGVNS. The V and J ends lost 1 base and 7 bases respectively, with 10 bases between them. CDR3 DNA: TGTGCCAGCAGTGAATCCCCCGTTCTTGGCTACACCTTC. Its translation: CASSESPVLGYTF.

The chain recombines TRBV5-5 with TRBJ1-4; the match to TRBD1 covers 11 bases. With 2 bases clipped from V and 8 bases from J, the junction kept 5 bases outside the gene matches. Germline CDR1 reads SGHKS; CDR2 reads YYEKEE (reference sequence). This CDR3 has 15 residues. CDR3 DNA: TGTGCCAGCAGCTTCTCGGGACAGGGGGAAGAAAAACTGTTTTTT. It encodes CASSFSGQGEEKLFF.

This sequence joins TRBV5-4 and TRBJ2-1, with 8 bases lining up with TRBD2. The CDR3 is made up of 16 amino acids. Germline V gene sequence: CDR1 SGHNT, CDR2 YYREEE (reference sequence). Trimming took 4 bases from V and 0 from J; bases not matched to a gene: 6. For the CDR3, the DNA is TGTGCCAGCAGCGTAAGCGGGGGTAGCTCCTACAATGAGCAGTTCTTC. It is translated as CASSVSGGSSYNEQFF.

The chain links TRBV12-3 or TRBV12-4 to TRBJ2-7; D may be TRBD2 (5 bases). Between the trimmed V and J ends, which lost 3 bases and 4 bases, there was a span of 7 bases. The CDR3 runs 12 residues. DNA of the CDR3: TGTGCCAGCAGTTTGGCGGGTTACGAGCAGTACTTC. Protein product: CASSLAGYEQYF.

This chain joins TRBV19 and TRBJ1-6; no definite D call. The V end was cut by 3 bases, the J end by 0 bases, with 15 bases between. The germline V gene has CDR1 LNHDA and CDR2 SQIVND (reference sequence). The CDR3 totals 18 residues. CDR3 DNA sequence: TGTGCCAGTAGTATGGGTCTCGCCGGGAGCTCCTATAATTCACCCCTCCACTTT. It translates to CASSMGLAGSSYNSPLHF.

About this clone: The junction shows a germline mismatch at one end, possibly a read error. The chain employs TRBV28 and TRBJ1-2; TRBD1 aligns across 7 bases. The CDR3 extends over 12 amino acids. CDR1 is MDHEN, CDR2 SYDVKM, per germline. DNA for the CDR3: TGTGCCAGCAGTCCATCGGGACAGCTAAGTTTCTTC. Translation: CASSPSGQLSFF.

A remark on this clone: This specimen includes other DNA sequences encoding the same CDR3. The chain links TRBV28 to TRBJ1-2; perhaps TRBD1 as D (5 bases). Germline CDR1 MDHEN, CDR2 SYDVKM. The CDR3 loop spans 14 amino acids. Trimming took off 3 bases at V and 4 bases at J, with 12 bases between the two ends. CDR3 protein: CASSLGQGGYGYTF. CDR3 in DNA: TGTGCCAGCAGTTTGGGGCAGGGTGGCTATGGCTACACCTTC.

The chain is built from TRBV27 and TRBJ2-3; perhaps TRBD1 as D (6 bases). Trimming shortened V by 4 bases and J by 3 bases, and 14 bases separated the two germline ends. Looked up from germline, CDR1 is MNHEY and CDR2 is SMNVEV (reference sequence). The CDR3 sequence is 15 residues long. DNA of the CDR3: TGTGCCAGCAGTTCCTTGACAGGCCGGACAGATACGCAGTATTTT. Protein: CASSSLTGRTDTQYF.

This clone has a handful of counts. V usage is TRBV27 and J usage is TRBJ1-2; possibly TRBD1 for D (5 bases). The CDR3 has 14 residues. Germline V gene lookup returns CDR1 MNHEY and CDR2 SMNVEV (reference sequence). Trimming took off 2 bases at V and 5 bases at J, with 12 bases between the two ends. Here the CDR3 reads CASSLMGGSYGYTF. In DNA form, the CDR3 reads TGTGCCAGCAGTTTAATGGGGGGGTCTTATGGCTACACCTTC.

V and J are TRBV5-1 and TRBJ2-7; a possible D gene is TRBD1 (5 bases). V was trimmed by 1 base and J by 1 base, leaving 12 bases between them. From germline, CDR1 is SGHRS and CDR2 YFSETQ. CDR3 length: 15 amino acids. CDR3 protein: CASSLMSAGSYEQYF. CDR3 sequence (DNA): TGCGCCAGCAGCTTGATGTCGGCAGGGTCCTACGAGCAGTACTTC.